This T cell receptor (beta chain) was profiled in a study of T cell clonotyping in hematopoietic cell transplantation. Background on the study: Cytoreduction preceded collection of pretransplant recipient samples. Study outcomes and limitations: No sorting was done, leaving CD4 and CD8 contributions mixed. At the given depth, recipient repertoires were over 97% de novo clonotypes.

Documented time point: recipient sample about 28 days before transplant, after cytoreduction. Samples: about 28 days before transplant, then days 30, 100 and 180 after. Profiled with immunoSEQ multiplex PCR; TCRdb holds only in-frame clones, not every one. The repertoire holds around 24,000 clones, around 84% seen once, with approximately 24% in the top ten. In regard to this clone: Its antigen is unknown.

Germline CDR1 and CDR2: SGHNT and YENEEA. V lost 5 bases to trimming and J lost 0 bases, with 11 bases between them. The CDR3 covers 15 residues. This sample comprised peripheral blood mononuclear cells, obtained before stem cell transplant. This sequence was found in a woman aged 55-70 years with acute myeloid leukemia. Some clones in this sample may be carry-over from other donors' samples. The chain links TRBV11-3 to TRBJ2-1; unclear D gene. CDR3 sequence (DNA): TGTGCCAGCAGCCCCCGAGGTGCCTCCTACAATGAGCAGTTCTTC. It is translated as CASSPRGASYNEQFF.